The entry below gives a single T cell receptor (beta chain) sequence along with its context. This entry belongs to a study of blood T cell repertoires in COVID-19. Generated by immunoSEQ multiplex PCR, the TCRdb table keeps only in-frame clones and is missing some. In the table there are approximately 300,000 clones, more than 75% of which are singletons. The clonotype was recovered from a woman in her 50s with acute or convalescent COVID-19. Sequences were obtained from peripheral blood.

CDR3 sequence (DNA): TGCGCCAGCAGCCAAGAGAACGTCGGCTATGGCTACACCTTC. Its translation is CASSQENVGYGYTF. This sequence joins TRBV4-1 and TRBJ1-2; no clear D gene. Germline loops: CDR1 MGHRA, CDR2 YSYEKL. This CDR3 contains 14 residues. With 0 bases removed from V and 4 bases from J, the gap between germline ends came to 9 bases.